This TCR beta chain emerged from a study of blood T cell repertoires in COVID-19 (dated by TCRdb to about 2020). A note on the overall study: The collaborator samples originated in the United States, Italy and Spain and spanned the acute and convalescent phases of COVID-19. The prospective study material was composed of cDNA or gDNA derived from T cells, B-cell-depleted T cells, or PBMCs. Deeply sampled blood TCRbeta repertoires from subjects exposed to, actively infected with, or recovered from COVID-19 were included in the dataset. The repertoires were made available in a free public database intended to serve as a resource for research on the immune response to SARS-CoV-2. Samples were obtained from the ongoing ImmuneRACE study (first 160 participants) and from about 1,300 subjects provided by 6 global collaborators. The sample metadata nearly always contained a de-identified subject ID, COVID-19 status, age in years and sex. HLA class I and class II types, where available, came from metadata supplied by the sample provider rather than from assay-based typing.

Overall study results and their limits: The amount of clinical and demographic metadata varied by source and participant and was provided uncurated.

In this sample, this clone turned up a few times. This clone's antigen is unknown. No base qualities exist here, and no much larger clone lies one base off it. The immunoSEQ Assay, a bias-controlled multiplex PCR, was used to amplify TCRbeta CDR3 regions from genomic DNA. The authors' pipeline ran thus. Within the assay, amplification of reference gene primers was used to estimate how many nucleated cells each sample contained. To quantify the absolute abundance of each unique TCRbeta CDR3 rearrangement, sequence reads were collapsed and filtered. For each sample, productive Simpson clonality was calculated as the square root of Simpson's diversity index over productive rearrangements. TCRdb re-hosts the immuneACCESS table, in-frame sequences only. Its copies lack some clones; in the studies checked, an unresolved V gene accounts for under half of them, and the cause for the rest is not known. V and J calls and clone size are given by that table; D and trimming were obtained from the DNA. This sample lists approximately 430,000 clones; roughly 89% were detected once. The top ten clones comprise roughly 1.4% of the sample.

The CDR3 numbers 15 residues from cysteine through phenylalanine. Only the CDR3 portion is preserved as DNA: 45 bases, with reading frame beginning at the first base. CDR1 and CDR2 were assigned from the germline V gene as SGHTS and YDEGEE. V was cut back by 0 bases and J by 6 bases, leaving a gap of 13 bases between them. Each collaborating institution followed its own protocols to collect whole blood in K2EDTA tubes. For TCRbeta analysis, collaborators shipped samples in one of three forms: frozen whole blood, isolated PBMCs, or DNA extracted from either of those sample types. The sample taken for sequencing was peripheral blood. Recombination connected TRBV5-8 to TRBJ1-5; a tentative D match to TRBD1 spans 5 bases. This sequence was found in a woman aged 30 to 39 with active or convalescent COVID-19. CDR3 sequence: CASSLASGNFQPQHF. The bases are TGTGCCAGCAGCTTGGCGTCAGGGAATTTTCAGCCCCAGCATTTT.